The text below deals with one TCR beta chain. TCR beta CDR3 sequences were amplified from RNA transcripts. The primer set for the first-round RT-PCR of the TCR CDR3 was HTBI. TCRdb reanalysed the multiplex PCR reads using MiXCR and keeps one entry per CDR3 protein. This sample has around 570,000 distinct CDR3 sequences, with nearly 20% found just once. This record belongs to a study of T cells in Graves' hyperthyroidism and ophthalmopathy. Study information: Peripheral blood was collected at initial diagnosis, before any treatment.

Diagnoses used clinical symptoms, serum thyroxine and TRAb, thyroid ultrasound and orbital computed tomography. Each 10 ml fresh peripheral blood draw supplied the PBMCs. Germline V gene data show CDR1 as MGHRA and CDR2 as YSYEKL. The CDR3 is made up of 14 amino acids. Trimming took 1 base from V and 4 from J; bases not matched to a gene: 2. The specimen was blood. This TCR derives from a man in his forties with Graves' ophthalmopathy. The gene calls are TRBV4-1 and TRBJ2-7, with TRBD2 identical over 9 bases. CDR3 loop: CASSQAAGGYEQYF. The CDR3 DNA sequence: TGCGCCAGCAGCCAAGCCGCGGGAGGGTACGAGCAGTACTTC.